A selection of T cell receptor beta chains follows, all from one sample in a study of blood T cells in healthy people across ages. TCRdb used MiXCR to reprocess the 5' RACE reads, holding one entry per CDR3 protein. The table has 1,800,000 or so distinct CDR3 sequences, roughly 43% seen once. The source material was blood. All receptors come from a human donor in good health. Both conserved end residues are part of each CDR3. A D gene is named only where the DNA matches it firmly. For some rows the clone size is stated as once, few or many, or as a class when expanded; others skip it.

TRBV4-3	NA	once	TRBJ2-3	TGCGCCAGCAGCCAAGGACCTAGCAAGGTTACGCAGTATTTT	CASSQGPSKVTQYF
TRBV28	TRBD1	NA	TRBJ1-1	TGTGCCAGCAGTTTATTATTCCAGGGGGCGTTTTACACTGAAGCTTTCTTT	CASSLLFQGAFYTEAFF
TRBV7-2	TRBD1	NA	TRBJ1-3	TGTGCCAGCAGCCTGACAGGGGGCGCGTCCAACACCATATATTTT	CASSLTGGASNTIYF
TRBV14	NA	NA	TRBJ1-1	TGTGCCAGCAGCCAAGAAATCCACTACACTGAAGCTTTCTTT	CASSQEIHYTEAFF
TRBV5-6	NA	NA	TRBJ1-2	TGTGCCAGCAGCTTGTTTTGGGAATACCCACGCGGCTACACCTTC	CASSLFWEYPRGYTF
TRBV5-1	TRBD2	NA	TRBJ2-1	TGCGCCAGCAGCTGGGAGGGTCGGGGCGAGCAGTTCTTC	CASSWEGRGEQFF
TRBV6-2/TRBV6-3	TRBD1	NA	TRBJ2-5	TGTGCCAGCAGTGCCCTGGGACAGGGGTATGAGACCCAGTACTTC	CASSALGQGYETQYF
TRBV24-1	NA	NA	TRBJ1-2	TGTGCCACCAGTGCCCCTGATGTTCTCTATGGCTACACCTTC	CATSAPDVLYGYTF
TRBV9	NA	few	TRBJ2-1	TGTGCCAGCAGCCCCCAGCCGGGACATTCCTACAATGAGCAGTTCTTC	CASSPQPGHSYNEQFF
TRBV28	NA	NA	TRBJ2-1	TGTGCCAGCAGAGGGACCCCCCTCGCCAATGAGCAGTTCTTC	CASRGTPLANEQFF
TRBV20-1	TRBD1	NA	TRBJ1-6	TGCAGTGCTCAGTTTACAGGGGGAGATTCACCCCTCCACTTT	CSAQFTGGDSPLHF
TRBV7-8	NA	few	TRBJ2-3	TGTGCCAGCAGCTTGTATAGGGGGGAAAGGACAGATACGCAGTATTTT	CASSLYRGERTDTQYF
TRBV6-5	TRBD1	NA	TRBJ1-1	TGTGCCAGCAGTTACTCCGGGACAGGGACCACTGAAGCTTTCTTT	CASSYSGTGTTEAFF
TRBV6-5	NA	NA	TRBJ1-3	TGTGTCAGCTCACCAACTGGAAACACCATATATTTT	CVSSPTGNTIYF
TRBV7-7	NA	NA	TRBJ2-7	TGTGCCAGCAGTCCGGGGGTAGGGGTTCCCTCCGAGCAGTACTTC	CASSPGVGVPSEQYF
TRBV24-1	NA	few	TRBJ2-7	TGTGCCACCAGTGACCGGGACTTTCCCTACGAGCAGTACTTC	CATSDRDFPYEQYF
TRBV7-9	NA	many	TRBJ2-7	TGTGCCAGCAGCTTAGGAGGGGCAGTCTACGAGCAGTACTTC	CASSLGGAVYEQYF
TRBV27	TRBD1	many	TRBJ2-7	TGTGCCAGCAGTCCCCCGGGACAGCACTACGAGCAGTACTTC	CASSPPGQHYEQYF
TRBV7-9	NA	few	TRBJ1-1	TGTGCCATCCAGGCAATGTTGGCTGAGGAAGCTTTCTTT	CAIQAMLAEEAFF
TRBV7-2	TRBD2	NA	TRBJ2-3	TGTGCCAGCTCTAGCGGGACCGCTGAAGATACGCAGTATTTT	CASSSGTAEDTQYF
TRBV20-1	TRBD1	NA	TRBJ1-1	TGCAGTGCTAGAGTTAGGCAGGGGGGGAACACTGAAGCTTTCTTT	CSARVRQGGNTEAFF
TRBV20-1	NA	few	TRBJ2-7	TGCAGTGCTAGAACGGAACTGGGACACACCTACGAGCAGTACTTC	CSARTELGHTYEQYF
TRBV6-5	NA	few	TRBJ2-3	TGTGCCAGCGCGTCCGGGGGAGGCCCTAGCACAGATACGCAGTATTTT	CASASGGGPSTDTQYF
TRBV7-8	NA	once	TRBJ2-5	TGTGCCAGCAGCTCTCAGGGTGCGACCCAGTACTTC	CASSSQGATQYF
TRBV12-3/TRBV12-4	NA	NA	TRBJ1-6	TGTGCCAGCAGTTTTTCGGGGGAAAAGGGGTCACCCCTCCACTTT	CASSFSGEKGSPLHF
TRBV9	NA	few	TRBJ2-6	TGTGCCAGCAGCGCTTCAGGGATCTCTGGGGCCAACGTCCTGACTTTC	CASSASGISGANVLTF
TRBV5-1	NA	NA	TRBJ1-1	TGCGCCAGCAGCTTGAGTGTCGGGGCTGAAGCTTTCTTT	CASSLSVGAEAFF
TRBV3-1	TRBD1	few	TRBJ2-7	TGTGCCAGCAGCCAAGGTCCGACAGGGGGCGAGCAGTACTTC	CASSQGPTGGEQYF
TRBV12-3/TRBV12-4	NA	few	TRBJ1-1	TGTGCCAGCAGTCTCGTTGGTAAAGGGACTGAAGCTTTCTTT	CASSLVGKGTEAFF
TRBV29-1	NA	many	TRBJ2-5	TGCAGCGTTGTCCCCCCAGACCAAGAGACCCAGTACTTC	CSVVPPDQETQYF
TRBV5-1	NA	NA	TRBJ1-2	TGCGCCAGCAGCCCGGGGACCGTAGGTCCCATGAACTCTAACTATGGCTACACCTTC	CASSPGTVGPMNSNYGYTF
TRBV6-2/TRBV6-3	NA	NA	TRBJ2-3	TGTGCCAGCAGTCGGAACGATGGGAGGACAGATACGCAGTATTTT	CASSRNDGRTDTQYF
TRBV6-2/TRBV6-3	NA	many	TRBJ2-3	TGTGCCAGCAGGGCACCTAGCACAGATACGCAGTATTTT	CASRAPSTDTQYF
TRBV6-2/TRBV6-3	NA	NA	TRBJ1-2	TGTGCCAGCAGTTCGTACCCTAATCCCAGGGATGGCTACACCTTC	CASSSYPNPRDGYTF
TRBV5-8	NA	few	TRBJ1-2	TGTGCCAGCAGCCCGTGGGAGGCTCCTAACTATGGCTACACCTTC	CASSPWEAPNYGYTF
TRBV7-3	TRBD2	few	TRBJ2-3	TGTGCCAGCACCCCAGGACTAGCAGGCACAGATACGCAGTATTTT	CASTPGLAGTDTQYF
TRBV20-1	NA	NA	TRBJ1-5	TGCAGTGCCGATAGATCGGGTGGCAATCAGCCCCAGCATTTT	CSADRSGGNQPQHF